The following is a T cell receptor (beta chain) sequence with its context. These data originate in a study of blood T cell repertoires in COVID-19. In Seattle, patients joined the study during active infection and were tracked longitudinally. The CDR3 consists of 16 residues. J gave up 4 bases and V 0 bases, and 7 bases lay outside the gene matches. Germline loops: CDR1 LGHNA, CDR2 YNFKEQ. Original methodology: Amplification of reference gene primers provided the estimated nucleated cell counts. Some clones are missing from TCRdb's copy, which holds only in-frame ones; the method was immunoSEQ multiplex PCR. V, J and clone size are those of that table, while D and trimming were read from the DNA. The table has over 200,000 clones, under 85% seen once; the top ten hold roughly 7.8%.

The sequencing sample was made of peripheral blood. The chain couples TRBV4-2 to TRBJ2-5; TRBD2 matches 8 bases. The sequence was collected from a woman aged 80 or over with COVID-19, enrolled during active disease. The CDR3 loop is CASSQESGGAGETQYF. The DNA for the CDR3 is TGTGCCAGCAGCCAAGAATCGGGGGGGGCAGGAGAGACCCAGTACTTC.